These 19 T cell receptor beta chains share one sample of origin, sequenced in a study of T cell repertoires in cytomegalovirus infection. TCRdb processed the reads anew with MiXCR; each CDR3 protein has one entry. Of around 110,000 distinct CDR3 sequences in the sample, around 9.1% were seen once. No cognate antigen is known for these TCRs. The sequenced sample consisted of PBMCs, sequenced either directly or after in vitro stimulation (not recorded which). These receptors all stem from a human donor in good health (CMV status not recorded). Some clones in this sample may be carry-over from other donors' samples.

This clonotype showed up many times. CDR3 amino acids: CASSFSSSYNEQFF. CDR3 DNA sequence: TGTGCCAGCAGCTTCTCGAGCTCCTACAATGAGCAGTTCTTC. The gene calls are TRBV11-2 and TRBJ2-1; no clear D. The CDR3 contains 14 residues. Between the trimmed V and J ends, which lost 3 bases and 0 bases, there was a span of 6 bases. Germline V lookup: CDR1 SGHAT, CDR2 FQNNGV.

The chain recombines TRBV7-6 with TRBJ2-5; TRBD2 aligns across 11 bases. With V trimmed by 5 bases and J by 0 bases, 8 bases remained unmatched. The CDR3 loop spans 17 amino acids. Germline V lookup: CDR1 SGHVS, CDR2 FNYEAQ. The CDR3 nucleotides are TGTGCCAGCAGCCGCCCCAGACTAGCGGGGAACCAAGAGACCCAGTACTTC. Its translation: CASSRPRLAGNQETQYF.

This rearrangement joins TRBV20-1 to TRBJ1-2; maybe TRBD1 (5 bases). Trimming took off 5 bases at V and 2 bases at J, with 18 bases between the two ends. The CDR3 sequence is 15 residues long. Germline loops: CDR1 DFQATT, CDR2 SNEGSKA (reference sequence). The CDR3 region is CSAAGPRPGNYGYTF. The CDR3, as DNA: TGCAGTGCTGCGGGGCCGCGACCTGGGAACTATGGCTACACCTTC.

This clonotype was recorded many times. The chain joins TRBV7-8 to TRBJ2-5, with TRBD1 matching 9 bases. The J segment lost 5 bases and the V segment lost 3 bases, leaving 13 bases of the junction unmatched. The CDR3 extends over 17 amino acids. CDR1 is SGHVS, CDR2 FQNEAQ, per germline. CDR3 nucleotide sequence: TGTGCCAGCAGCTTTTTGGCTGGACAGGGGATGGGGGAGACCCAGTACTTC. Protein sequence: CASSFLAGQGMGETQYF.

This clonotype appeared many times. This rearrangement joins TRBV6-6 to TRBJ2-1, with 9 bases lining up with TRBD2. This CDR3 is built from 15 residues. Germline trimming cut 2 bases from V and 6 bases from J; bases unmatched to any gene: 5. Per germline, CDR1 MNHNY and CDR2 SVGAGI (reference sequence). This chain's CDR3 is CASSYAGGRINEQFF. In nucleotides, the CDR3 is TGTGCCAGCAGTTACGCGGGAGGGCGGATCAATGAGCAGTTCTTC.

A few counts support this clonotype. In nucleotides, the CDR3 is TGTGCCAGCAGACCCGAAGCAATGAACACTGAAGCTTTCTTT. Its protein is CASRPEAMNTEAFF. This chain uses TRBV2 with TRBJ1-1; no definite D call. The CDR3 spans 14 residues. V was trimmed by 6 bases and J by 0 bases, leaving 11 bases between them. Germline CDR1 is SNHLY and CDR2 is FYNNEI.

This clonotype has a handful of counts. This chain links TRBV6-2 or TRBV6-3 with TRBJ1-5; TRBD1 might be the D (5 bases). The germline V gene encodes CDR1 MNHEY and CDR2 SVGEGT. The CDR3 is made up of 13 amino acids. The V gene lost 2 bases and the J gene lost 7 bases, with 9 bases spanning the gap. CDR3 protein: CASSYDSLQPQHF. CDR3 coding DNA: TGTGCCAGCAGTTACGACAGTCTCCAGCCCCAGCATTTT.

This sequence joins TRBV10-3 and TRBJ2-1; the match to TRBD2 covers 11 bases. V dropped 3 bases and J dropped 6; count of bases not matched to a gene: 7. The CDR3 totals 16 residues. The germline gives CDR1 ENHRY, CDR2 SYGVKD. In DNA, the CDR3 is TGTGCCATCAGTGACTTTACTAGCGGGAGAATCAATGAGCAGTTCTTC. This encodes CAISDFTSGRINEQFF.

This clonotype was counted ten times or more. This chain uses TRBV2 with TRBJ1-1, with 9 bases lining up with TRBD1. The CDR3 spans 13 residues. The junction had 8 bases not matched to a gene; V was cut back by 9 bases and J by 6 bases. Germline V gene sequence: CDR1 SNHLY, CDR2 FYNNEI. In nucleotides, the CDR3 is TGTGCCAGTCAGACAGGGGGACAGGCTGAAGCTTTCTTT. This encodes CASQTGGQAEAFF.

This clonotype came up many times. The junction shows a germline mismatch at one end, possibly a read error. This sequence joins TRBV7-2 and TRBJ1-1; D possibly corresponds to TRBD1 (5 bases). Germline V gives CDR1 SGHTA, CDR2 FQGNSA. This CDR3 region has 15 residues. The CDR3 region has the DNA TGTGCCAGCAGTTTAGAGGGGCAGGGCCACACTGAAGCTTTCTTT. Translating it yields CASSLEGQGHTEAFF.

V is TRBV7-9 and J is TRBJ2-7; 7 bases match TRBD2. Trimming cost V 5 bases and J 5 bases; bases outside gene matches: 24. The CDR3 totals 19 residues. Germline V gives CDR1 SEHNR, CDR2 FQNEAQ (reference sequence). This chain's CDR3 is CASSDYGAAGRGYNNEQYF. CDR3 DNA sequence: TGTGCCAGCAGCGATTACGGAGCTGCGGGGCGGGGGTACAATAACGAGCAGTACTTC.

At least ten counts were recorded for this clonotype. This chain connects TRBV4-2 to TRBJ1-2, with D possibly matching TRBD1 (5 bases). Trimming pared 4 bases from V and 1 base from J, leaving 13 bases between. Germline V gene sequence: CDR1 LGHNA, CDR2 YNFKEQ. The CDR3 has 15 residues. CDR3 protein: CASSLYGGDNYGYTF. The CDR3 DNA sequence: TGTGCCAGCAGCCTCTACGGGGGGGATAACTATGGCTACACCTTC.

This clonotype was seen many times. The chain combines TRBV28 with TRBJ2-6, with D uncertain. Trimming took 6 bases from V and 0 from J, leaving 3 bases between them. Per the germline V gene, CDR1 is MDHEN and CDR2 is SYDVKM. CDR3 length equals 13 residues. The CDR3 loop is CASRTSGANVLTF. In DNA form, the CDR3 reads TGTGCCAGCAGAACCTCTGGGGCCAACGTCCTGACTTTC.

This clonotype came up many times. The rearrangement joins TRBV12-3 or TRBV12-4 to TRBJ1-2; 11 bases align to TRBD1. The CDR3 is 13 amino acids. The V segment lost 6 bases and the J segment 7 bases; nucleotides outside the gene matches: 4. The CDR3, as DNA: TGTGCCAGCAGCGCCGGGACAGGGGGTGGCTACACCTTC. Its translation is CASSAGTGGGYTF.

This clonotype was seen a handful of times. The chain uses TRBV30 and TRBJ2-7, with D perhaps being TRBD1 or TRBD2 (5 bases each). Germline assignment: CDR1 GTSNPN and CDR2 SVGIG (reference sequence). V dropped 0 bases and J dropped 2 bases, with 14 bases sitting between them. There are 15 residues in the CDR3. DNA for the CDR3: TGTGCCTGGAGTGTAGGCCGGGGCGGGCCCTACGAGCAGTACTTC. Protein: CAWSVGRGGPYEQYF.

In regard to this clonotype: The junction differs from germline at one of its ends, possibly a read error. The chain couples TRBV5-4 to TRBJ2-3; TRBD2 matches 10 bases. Germline V gene lookup returns CDR1 SGHNT and CDR2 YYREEE (reference sequence). The CDR3 contains 15 residues. CDR3 DNA: TGTGCCAGTAGCTTTTCTAGCGGGAGTACAGATACGCAGTATTTT. Translating it yields CASSFSSGSTDTQYF.

In its sample, this clonotype was seen once. This chain connects TRBV9 to TRBJ2-1; 7 nucleotides match TRBD2. This CDR3 spans 16 amino acids. Germline CDR1 SGDLS, CDR2 YYNGEE. V was pared by 0 bases and J by 8 bases, with 11 bases of the junction left unmatched. In DNA, the CDR3 is TGTGCCAGCAGCGTAGTCCCGGCGGGGGATCTCGATGAGCAGTTCTTC. Translation: CASSVVPAGDLDEQFF.

This clonotype was observed many times. The chain recombines TRBV19 with TRBJ2-7; D is perhaps TRBD2 (5 bases). CDR1 and CDR2 (germline): LNHDA, SQIVND (reference sequence). CDR3 length equals 18 residues. Trimming shortened V by 3 bases and J by 6 bases, and 27 bases separated the two germline ends. The CDR3 protein is CASSMKGSQVSGRVEQYF. Here the CDR3 DNA reads TGTGCCAGTAGTATGAAAGGTTCTCAGGTCTCGGGAAGGGTCGAGCAGTACTTC.

This clonotype was recorded at least ten times. V gene TRBV11-2 combines with J gene TRBJ1-2; no reliable D call. The CDR3 runs to 15 residues. Trimming took off 4 bases at V and 5 bases at J, with 17 bases between the two ends. The germline V gene encodes CDR1 SGHAT and CDR2 FQNNGV. The CDR3 sequence: CASSSSDGLGYGYTF. DNA of the CDR3: TGTGCCAGCAGCTCGTCTGACGGCTTGGGATATGGCTACACCTTC.